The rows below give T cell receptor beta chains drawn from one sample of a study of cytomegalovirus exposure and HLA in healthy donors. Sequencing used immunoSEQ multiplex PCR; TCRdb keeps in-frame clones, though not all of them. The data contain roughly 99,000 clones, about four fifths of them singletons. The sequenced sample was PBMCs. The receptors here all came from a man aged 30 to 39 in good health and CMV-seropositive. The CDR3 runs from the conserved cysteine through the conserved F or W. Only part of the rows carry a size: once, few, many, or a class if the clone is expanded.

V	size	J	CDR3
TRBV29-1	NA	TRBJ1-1	CGGSGGYEAFF
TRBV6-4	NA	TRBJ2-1	CASSDSTSGGDEQFF
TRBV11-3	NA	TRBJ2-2	CASSPRGDTGELFF
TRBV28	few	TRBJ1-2	CASSLWAAWGYTF
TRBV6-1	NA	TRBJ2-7	CASSAQGGEQYF
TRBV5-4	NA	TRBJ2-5	CASRAGVGQETQYF
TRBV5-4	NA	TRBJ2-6	CASSFIHSGANVLTF
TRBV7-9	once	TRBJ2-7	CSSSPPGTGSFEQYF
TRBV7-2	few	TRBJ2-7	CASSLGPGLVYEQYF
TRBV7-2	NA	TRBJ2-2	CASSINRDREAGELFF
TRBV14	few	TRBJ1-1	CASSLSWNTEAFF
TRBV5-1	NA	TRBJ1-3	CASSLGALSSGNTIYF
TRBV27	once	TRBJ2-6	CASSLVGQVSGANGLTF
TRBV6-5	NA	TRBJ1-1	CASIPSGSPEAFF
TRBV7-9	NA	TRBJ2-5	CASTRGGAEVLETQYF
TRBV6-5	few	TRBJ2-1	CASSATSGAHNEQFF
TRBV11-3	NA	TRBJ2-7	CASSARGGYEQYF
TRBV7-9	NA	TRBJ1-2	CSSSSPTGVNGYTF
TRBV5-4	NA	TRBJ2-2	CASSLRHLNTGELFF
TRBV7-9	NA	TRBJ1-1	CASSLGGTEASEAFF
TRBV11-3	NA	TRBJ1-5	CASSLGSVYPQHF
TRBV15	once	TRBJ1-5	CATRLGTFPNQPQHF
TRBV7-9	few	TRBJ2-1	CASSSSNQRGNYNEQFF
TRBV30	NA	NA	CAWMQGLPEQYF
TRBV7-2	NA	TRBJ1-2	CASRGDWRGGYTF
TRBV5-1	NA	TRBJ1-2	CASSQGDRYYGYTF
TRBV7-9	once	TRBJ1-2	CASSLAGQEVYGYTF
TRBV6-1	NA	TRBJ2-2	CASSEFAGLAGMNTGELFF
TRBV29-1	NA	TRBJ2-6	CSVTLVQGTSGANVLTF
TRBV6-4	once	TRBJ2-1	CASSPDRGNYNEQFF
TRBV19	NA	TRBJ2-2	CATSGNSGGVTGELFF
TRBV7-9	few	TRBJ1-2	CASSLGRRDYGYTF
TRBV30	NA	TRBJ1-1	CAWGGDRAEAFF
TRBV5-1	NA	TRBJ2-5	CASSLDSTKETQYF
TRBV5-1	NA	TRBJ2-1	CASSHGGGVPYNEQFF
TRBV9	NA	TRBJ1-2	CASSAGMVEGGYTF
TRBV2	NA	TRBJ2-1	CASSAPLTGTEQFF
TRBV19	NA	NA	CASSIGAGGYEQYF
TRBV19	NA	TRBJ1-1	CASSTRDRGRLGTEAFF
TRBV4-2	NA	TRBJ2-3	CASSQRLAVTSTDTQYF
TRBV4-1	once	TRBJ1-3	CASSHPLNTGRRVGNTIYF
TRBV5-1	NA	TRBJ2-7	CASSVTGTGGYEQYF
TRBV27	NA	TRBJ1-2	CAIRTGGYGYTF
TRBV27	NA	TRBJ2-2	CASSFTLAGGTTNTGELFF